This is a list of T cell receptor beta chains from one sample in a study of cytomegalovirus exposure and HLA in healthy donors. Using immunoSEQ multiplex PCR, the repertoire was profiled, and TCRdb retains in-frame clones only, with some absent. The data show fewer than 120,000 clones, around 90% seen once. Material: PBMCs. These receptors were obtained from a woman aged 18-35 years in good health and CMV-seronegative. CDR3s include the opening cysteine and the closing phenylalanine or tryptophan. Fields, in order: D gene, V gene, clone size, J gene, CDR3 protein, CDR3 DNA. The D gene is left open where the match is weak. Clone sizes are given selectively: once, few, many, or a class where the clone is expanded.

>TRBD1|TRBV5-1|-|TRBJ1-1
CASSFEQGTQAFF
TGCGCCAGCAGCTTCGAACAGGGGACACAAGCTTTCTTT
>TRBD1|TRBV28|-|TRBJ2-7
CASSSGQGRETYEQYF
TGTGCCAGCAGTTCGGGACAGGGACGGGAGACCTACGAGCAGTACTTC
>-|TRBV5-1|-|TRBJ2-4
CASSPGGENIQYF
TGCGCCAGCAGCCCAGGCGGGGAAAACATTCAGTACTTC
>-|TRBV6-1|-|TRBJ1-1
CASSEWGGNTEAFF
TGTGCCAGCAGTGAATGGGGGGGGAACACTGAAGCTTTCTTT
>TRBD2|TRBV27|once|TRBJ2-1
CASKPGLAGDYNEQFF
TGTGCCAGCAAACCCGGACTAGCGGGCGACTACAATGAGCAGTTCTTC
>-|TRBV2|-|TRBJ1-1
CASALVPGDIEAFF
TGTGCCAGCGCCCTGGTCCCAGGGGATATTGAAGCTTTCTTT
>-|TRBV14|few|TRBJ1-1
CASSQPNTEAFF
TGTGCCAGCAGCCAACCTAACACTGAAGCTTTCTTT
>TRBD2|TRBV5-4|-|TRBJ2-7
CASSWERGSSYEQYF
TGTGCCAGCAGCTGGGAGCGGGGGAGCTCCTACGAGCAGTACTTC
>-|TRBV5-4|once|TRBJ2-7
CASSQGSYEQYF
TGTGCCAGCAGCCAGGGCTCCTACGAGCAGTACTTC
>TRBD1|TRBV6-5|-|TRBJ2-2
CASRGRGQGTGELFF
TGTGCCAGCAGGGGCCGGGGACAGGGGACCGGGGAGCTGTTTTTT
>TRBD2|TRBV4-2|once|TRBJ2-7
CASSHPGLAGGFEQYF
TGTGCCAGCAGCCACCCGGGACTAGCGGGGGGGTTCGAGCAGTACTTC
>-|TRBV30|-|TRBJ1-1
CAWIVNTEAFF
TGTGCCTGGATAGTGAACACTGAAGCTTTCTTT
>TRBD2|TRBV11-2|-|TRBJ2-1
CASSSRGASGVNEQFF
TGTGCCAGCAGCTCACGAGGGGCTAGCGGGGTGAATGAGCAGTTCTTC
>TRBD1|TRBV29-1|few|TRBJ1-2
CSIGTGGYGYTF
TGCAGCATTGGGACAGGAGGCTATGGCTACACCTTC
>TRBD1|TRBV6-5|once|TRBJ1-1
CASIHRRGLEAFF
TGTGCCAGCATACATCGCAGGGGGTTAGAAGCTTTCTTT
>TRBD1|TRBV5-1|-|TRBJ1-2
CASSGAGGDYGYTF
TGCGCCAGCAGCGGAGCAGGGGGCGACTATGGCTACACCTTC
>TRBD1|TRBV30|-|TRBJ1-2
CAWSAETGTGYYGYTF
TGTGCCTGGAGTGCCGAAACCGGGACAGGGTACTATGGCTACACCTTC
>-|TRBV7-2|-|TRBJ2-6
CASSLGAGANVLTF
TGTGCCAGCAGCTTAGGGGCCGGGGCCAACGTCCTGACTTTC
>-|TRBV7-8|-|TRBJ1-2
CASSLAQGLYGYTF
TGTGCCAGCAGCTTAGCCCAGGGGCTTTATGGCTACACCTTC
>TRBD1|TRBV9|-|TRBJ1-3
CASSGRDSENTIYF
TGTGCCAGCAGCGGCCGGGACAGTGAAAACACCATATATTTT
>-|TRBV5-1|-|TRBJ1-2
CASSLAGDGYTF
TGCGCCAGCAGCTTGGCAGGGGATGGCTACACCTTC
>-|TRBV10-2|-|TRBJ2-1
CASSDSNLYNEQFF
TGCGCCAGCAGCGACAGTAACCTCTACAATGAGCAGTTCTTC
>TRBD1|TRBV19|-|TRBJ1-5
CASSMGDRGDQPQHF
TGTGCCAGTAGTATGGGGGACAGGGGGGATCAGCCCCAGCATTTT
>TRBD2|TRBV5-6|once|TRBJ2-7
CASSSSGAGGPPYEQYF
TGTGCCAGCAGCTCCTCCGGGGCGGGGGGACCCCCCTACGAGCAGTACTTC